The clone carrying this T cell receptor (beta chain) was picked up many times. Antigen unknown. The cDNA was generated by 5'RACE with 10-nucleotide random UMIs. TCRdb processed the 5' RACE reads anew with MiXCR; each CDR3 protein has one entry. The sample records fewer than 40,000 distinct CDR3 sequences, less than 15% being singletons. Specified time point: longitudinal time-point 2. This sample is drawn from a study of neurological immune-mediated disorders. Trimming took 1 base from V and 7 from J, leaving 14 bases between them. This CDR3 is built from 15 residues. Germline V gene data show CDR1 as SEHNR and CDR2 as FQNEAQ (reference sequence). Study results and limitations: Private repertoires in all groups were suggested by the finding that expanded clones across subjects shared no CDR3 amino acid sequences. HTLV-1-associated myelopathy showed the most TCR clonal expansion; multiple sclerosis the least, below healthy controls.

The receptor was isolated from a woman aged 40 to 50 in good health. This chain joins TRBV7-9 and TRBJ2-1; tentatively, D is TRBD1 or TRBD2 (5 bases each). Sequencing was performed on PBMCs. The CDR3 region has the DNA TGTGCCAGCAGCTTAGAAGGCGGGCCAGGGAATGAGCAGTTCTTC. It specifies CASSLEGGPGNEQFF. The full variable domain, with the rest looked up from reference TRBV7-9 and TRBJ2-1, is DTGVSQNPRHKITKRGQNVTFRCDPISEHNRLYWYRQTLGQGPEFLTYFQNEAQLEKSRLLSDRFSAERPKGSFSTLEIQRTEQGDSAMYLCASSLEGGPGNEQFFGPGTRLTVL.